This T cell receptor beta chain was identified in a study of graft-versus-host responses after intestinal transplantation. The CDR3 totals 14 residues. Unmatched junction bases numbered 7, after V lost 3 bases and J lost 6 bases. The germline V gene has CDR1 PRHDT and CDR2 FYEKMQ (reference sequence). Regarding the study as a whole: Early HvG declines after transplant were associated with peak circulating GvH clone levels.

As regards this clone: Its antigen is unknown.

Sequenced by immunoSEQ multiplex PCR; TCRdb stores in-frame clones only, minus some. The sample shows approximately 12,000 clones, roughly 84% of them seen only once. The receptor was derived from a human patient who received an intestinal transplant, so some T cells may come from the graft donor. Material: PBMCs, obtained about 300 days after intestinal transplant. This chain links TRBV13 with TRBJ2-7, with 8 bases that match TRBD1. This chain's CDR3 is CASSFPGQELEQYF. CDR3 bases: TGTGCCAGCAGCTTCCCGGGACAGGAACTCGAGCAGTACTTC.